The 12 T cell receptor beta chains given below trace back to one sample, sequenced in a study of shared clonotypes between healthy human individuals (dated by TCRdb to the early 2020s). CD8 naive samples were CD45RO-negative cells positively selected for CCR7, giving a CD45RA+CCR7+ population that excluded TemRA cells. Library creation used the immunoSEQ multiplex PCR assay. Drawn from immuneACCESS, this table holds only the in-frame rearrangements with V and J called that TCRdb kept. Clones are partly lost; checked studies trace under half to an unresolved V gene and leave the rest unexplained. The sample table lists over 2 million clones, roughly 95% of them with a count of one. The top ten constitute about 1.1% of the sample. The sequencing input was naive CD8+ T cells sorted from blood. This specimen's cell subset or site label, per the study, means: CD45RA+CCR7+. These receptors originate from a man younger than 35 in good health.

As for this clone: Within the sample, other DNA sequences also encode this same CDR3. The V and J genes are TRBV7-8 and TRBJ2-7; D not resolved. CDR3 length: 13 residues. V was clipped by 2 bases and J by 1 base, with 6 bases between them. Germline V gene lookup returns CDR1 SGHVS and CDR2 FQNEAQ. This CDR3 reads CASSLHSSYEQYF. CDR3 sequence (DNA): TGTGCCAGCAGCTTACATAGTTCCTACGAGCAGTACTTC.

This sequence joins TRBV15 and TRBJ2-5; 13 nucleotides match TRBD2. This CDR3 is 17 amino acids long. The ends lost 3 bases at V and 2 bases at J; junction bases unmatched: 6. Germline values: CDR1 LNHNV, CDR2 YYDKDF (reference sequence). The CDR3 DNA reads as TGTGCCACCAGCAGCGGACTAGCGGGAGCCCTTCAAGAGACCCAGTACTTC. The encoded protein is CATSSGLAGALQETQYF.

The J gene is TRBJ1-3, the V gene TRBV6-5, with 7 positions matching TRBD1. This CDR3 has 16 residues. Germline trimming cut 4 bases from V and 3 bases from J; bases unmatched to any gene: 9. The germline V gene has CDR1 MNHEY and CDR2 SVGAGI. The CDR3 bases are TGTGCCAGCAGTTCAGGGGGGCCGGGTTTTGGAAACACCATATATTTT. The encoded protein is CASSSGGPGFGNTIYF.

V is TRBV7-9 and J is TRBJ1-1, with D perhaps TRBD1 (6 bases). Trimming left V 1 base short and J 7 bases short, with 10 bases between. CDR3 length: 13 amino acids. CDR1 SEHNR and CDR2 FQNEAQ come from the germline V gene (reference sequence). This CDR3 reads CASSLVGGNEAFF. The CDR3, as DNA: TGTGCCAGCAGCTTAGTAGGGGGTAATGAAGCTTTCTTT. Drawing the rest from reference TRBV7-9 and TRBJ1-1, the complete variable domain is DTGVSQNPRHKITKRGQNVTFRCDPISEHNRLYWYRQTLGQGPEFLTYFQNEAQLEKSRLLSDRFSAERPKGSFSTLEIQRTEQGDSAMYLCASSLVGGNEAFFGQGTRLTVV.

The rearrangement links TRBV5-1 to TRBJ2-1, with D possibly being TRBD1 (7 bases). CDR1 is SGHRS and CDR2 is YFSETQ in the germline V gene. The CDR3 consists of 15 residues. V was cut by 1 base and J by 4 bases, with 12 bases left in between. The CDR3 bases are TGCGCCAGCAGCTTGCTACAGGGGACTTACAATGAGCAGTTCTTC. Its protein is CASSLLQGTYNEQFF.

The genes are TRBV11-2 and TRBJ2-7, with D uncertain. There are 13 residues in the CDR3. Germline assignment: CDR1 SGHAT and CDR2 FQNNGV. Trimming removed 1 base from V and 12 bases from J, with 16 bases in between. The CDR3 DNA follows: TGTGCCAGCAGCTTAGTAACAGCCGGTCTGGCGTACTTC. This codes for CASSLVTAGLAYF.

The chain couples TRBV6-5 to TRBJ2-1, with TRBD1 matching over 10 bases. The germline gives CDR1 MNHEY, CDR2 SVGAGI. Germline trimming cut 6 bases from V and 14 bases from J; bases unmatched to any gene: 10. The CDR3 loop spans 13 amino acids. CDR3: CASRLGQGSMEFF. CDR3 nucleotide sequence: TGTGCCAGCAGACTGGGACAGGGGTCGATGGAGTTCTTC.

CDR3 DNA sequence: TGTGCCAGCAGCTTATCGTGGAACACTGAAGCTTTCTTT. Encoded protein: CASSLSWNTEAFF. The chain is built from TRBV7-9 and TRBJ1-1; D unresolved. Germline values: CDR1 SEHNR, CDR2 FQNEAQ (reference sequence). The CDR3 extends over 13 amino acids. V gave up 2 bases and J gave up 1 base, with 5 bases separating them.

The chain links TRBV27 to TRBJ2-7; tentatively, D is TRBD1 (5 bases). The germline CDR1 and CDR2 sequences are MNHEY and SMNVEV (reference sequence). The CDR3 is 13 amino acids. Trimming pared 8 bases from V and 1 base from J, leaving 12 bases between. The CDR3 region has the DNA TGTGCCAGCGGTTGGGGCTTTTCCTACGAGCAGTACTTC. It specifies CASGWGFSYEQYF.

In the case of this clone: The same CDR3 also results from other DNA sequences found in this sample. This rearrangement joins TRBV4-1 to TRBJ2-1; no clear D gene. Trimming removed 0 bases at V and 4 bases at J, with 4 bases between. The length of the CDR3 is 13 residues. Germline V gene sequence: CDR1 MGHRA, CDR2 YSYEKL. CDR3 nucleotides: TGCGCCAGCAGCCAAGAGGGGTACAATGAGCAGTTCTTC. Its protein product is CASSQEGYNEQFF.

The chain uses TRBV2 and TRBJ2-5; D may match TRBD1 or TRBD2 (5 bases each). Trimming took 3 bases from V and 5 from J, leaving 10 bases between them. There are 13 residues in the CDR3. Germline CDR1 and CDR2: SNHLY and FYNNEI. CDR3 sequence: CASSEGVSETQYF. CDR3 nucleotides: TGTGCCAGCAGTGAGGGGGTGAGCGAGACCCAGTACTTC.

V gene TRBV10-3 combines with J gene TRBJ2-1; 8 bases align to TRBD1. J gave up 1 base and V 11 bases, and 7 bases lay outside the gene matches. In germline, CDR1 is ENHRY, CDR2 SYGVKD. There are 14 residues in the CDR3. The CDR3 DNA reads TGTGCCGGCTCCACAGGGGGGTCCTACAATGAGCAGTTCTTC. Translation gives CAGSTGGSYNEQFF.